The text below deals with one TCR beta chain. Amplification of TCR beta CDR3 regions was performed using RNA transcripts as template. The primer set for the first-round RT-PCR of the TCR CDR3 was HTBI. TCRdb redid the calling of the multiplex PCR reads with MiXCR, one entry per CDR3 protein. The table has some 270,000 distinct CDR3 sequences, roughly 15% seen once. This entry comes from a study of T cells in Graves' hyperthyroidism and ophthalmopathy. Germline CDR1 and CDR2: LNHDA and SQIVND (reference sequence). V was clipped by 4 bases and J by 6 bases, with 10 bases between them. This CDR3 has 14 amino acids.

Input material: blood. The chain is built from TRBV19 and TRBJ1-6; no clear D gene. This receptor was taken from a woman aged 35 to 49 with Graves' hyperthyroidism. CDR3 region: CASSKVQFNSPLHF. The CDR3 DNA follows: TGTGCCAGTAGTAAGGTGCAGTTTAATTCACCCCTCCACTTT.